The rows below give T cell receptor beta chains drawn from one sample of a study of OX40 agonist ivuxolimab in advanced cancers. The repertoire was sequenced with immunoSEQ multiplex PCR; TCRdb's copy has only in-frame clones and lacks some. This sample carries nearly 95,000 clones, 94% of them seen once, and the ten largest clones take 2% to 3%. Here the sequenced sample was CD4+ or CD8+ T cells sorted from blood, taken in a trial of the OX40 agonist ivuxolimab. These receptors originate from an adult with an advanced solid tumor such as melanoma, head and neck, liver or kidney cancer. The CDR3 runs from the conserved cysteine through the conserved F or W. Not all rows give a size; the values are once, few, many and, for expanded clones, a class.

>TRBJ2-7|TRBV14|.
CASSQSRWVEQYF
>TRBJ1-2|TRBV4-1|.
CASSPSQGFNYGYTF
>TRBJ2-3|TRBV6-5|.
CASTPKDGTDTQYF
>TRBJ2-2|TRBV9|.
CASSDDLNTGELFF
>TRBJ2-7|TRBV10-1|.
CASSESSSRDPYEQYF
>TRBJ2-2|TRBV13|.
CASSSKLPYTGELFF
>TRBJ2-7|TRBV21-1|.
CASSGWAASYEQYF
>TRBJ2-3|TRBV7-2|.
CASSPHLGTGRTDTQYF
>TRBJ2-2|TRBV6-1|.
CASSETQGNTGELFF
>TRBJ2-7|TRBV10-2|.
CATTGPSYEQYF
>TRBJ2-1|TRBV6-6|.
CASSYSPGTSSNEQFF
>TRBJ1-2|TRBV27|.
CASSLYAGEDYGYTF
>TRBJ1-5|TRBV27|few
CASSLLKGANQPQHF
>TRBJ2-2|TRBV7-8|.
CASSPADSPRGTGELFF
>TRBJ1-1|TRBV19|.
CASSAYGPYTEAFF
>TRBJ2-7|TRBV27|.
CASSSGGAGEQYF
>TRBJ2-1|TRBV2|.
CASSVGGLEQFF
>TRBJ2-1|TRBV4-1|.
CASSQDPLVNEQFF
>TRBJ2-7|TRBV9|.
CASSLGTAATYEQYF
>TRBJ2-7|TRBV29-1|.
CSVEGGDYAILGSYEQYF
>TRBJ2-7|TRBV10-3|.
CATLGQGGYEQYF
>TRBJ1-2|TRBV7-2|.
CASSPWTGVNYGYTF
>TRBJ2-7|TRBV27|.
CASSWTTGREQYF
>TRBJ1-1|TRBV27|.
CASSLLTGSITEAFF
>TRBJ1-2|TRBV9|.
CASSTRTGGGYGYTF
>TRBJ2-2|TRBV7-8|.
CASSLVAGGTGELFF
>TRBJ2-7|TRBV12-5|.
CASGLDFPSDEQYF
>TRBJ2-7|TRBV6-6|few
CASTETGNEQYF
>TRBJ1-1|TRBV4-3|once
CASSHRLNTEAFF
>TRBJ1-5|TRBV4-3|.
CASSQGGGEEPQHF
>TRBJ2-5|TRBV6-5|.
CASSYMGSQETQYF
>TRBJ2-1|TRBV9|.
CASSQAGVSYNEQFF
>TRBJ1-6|TRBV27|.
CASSRDRGAHYNSPLHF
>TRBJ2-7|TRBV7-2|.
CASSSGDYEQYF
>TRBJ1-1|TRBV6-5|once
CASSYSPAAEAFF
>TRBJ2-5|TRBV4-1|.
CASSQVSFLSDQYF
>TRBJ2-2|TRBV19|.
CASSLPQGLSNTGELFF
>.|TRBV11-2|.
CASSFPGTIYEQYF
>TRBJ2-7|TRBV30|.
CAWDGTGRRTSVYEQYF
>TRBJ2-7|TRBV4-1|.
CASSHSTGTVNYEQYF
>.|TRBV6-5|.
CASMSGTGFSYEQYF
>TRBJ2-5|TRBV27|.
CASSSYEGWETQYF
>TRBJ1-3|TRBV7-2|.
CASSLVTGGSGNTIYF
>TRBJ2-1|TRBV9|.
CASSPGSSSYNEQFF
>TRBJ1-3|TRBV27|once
CASSGQGPGNTIYF
>TRBJ2-1|TRBV21-1|.
CASSPRGARPYNEQFF